Sequencing of this T cell receptor beta chain was carried out in a study of T cell responses to AZD1222 COVID-19 vaccine. On the study more broadly: Analysis merged second doses at about 4 or about 12 weeks. Study-level results: At 160-218 and 743-854, vaccine-associated CD4 TCRs were dominant, and they spanned spike. Spike-specific TCR depth and breadth grew after two AZD1222 doses.

The CDR3 covers 17 residues. The germline gives CDR1 MNHEY, CDR2 SVGEGT. V shed 3 bases and J 0 bases; nucleotides not matched to a gene: 7. Data came from immunoSEQ multiplex PCR; TCRdb stores just in-frame clones and leaves some out. The sample has roughly 170,000 clones, around 88% seen once. In regard to this clone: Antigen: not known.

The rearrangement joins TRBV6-2 or TRBV6-3 to TRBJ1-2, with 10 bases lining up with TRBD1. This receptor was obtained from an adult in good health. The sequences come from peripheral blood, collected on day 0 of AZD1222 vaccination. The CDR3 region has the DNA TGTGCCAGCAGTTATGTCCCTGGGACAGGGGCTAACTATGGCTACACCTTC. Translating gives CASSYVPGTGANYGYTF.